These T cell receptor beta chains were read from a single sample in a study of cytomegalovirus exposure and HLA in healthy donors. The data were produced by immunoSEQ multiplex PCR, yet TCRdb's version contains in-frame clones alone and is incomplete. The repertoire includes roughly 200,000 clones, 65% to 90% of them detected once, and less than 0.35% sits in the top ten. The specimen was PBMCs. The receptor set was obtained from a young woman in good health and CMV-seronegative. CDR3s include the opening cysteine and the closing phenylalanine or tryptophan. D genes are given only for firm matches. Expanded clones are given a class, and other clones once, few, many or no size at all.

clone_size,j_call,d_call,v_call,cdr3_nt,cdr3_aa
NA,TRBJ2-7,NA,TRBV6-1,TGTGCCAGCAGTGAAGTGACAGGTTCCTACGAGCAGTACTTC,CASSEVTGSYEQYF
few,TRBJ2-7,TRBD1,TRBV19,TGTGCCACTTCTCCCGGGCAGGGGGCAATCTACGAGCAGTACTTC,CATSPGQGAIYEQYF
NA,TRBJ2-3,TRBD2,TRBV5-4,TGTGCCAGCAGCTTGGTGCGGGAGGGGGATACGCAGTATTTT,CASSLVREGDTQYF
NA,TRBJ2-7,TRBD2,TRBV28,TGTGCCAGCAGACGACTAGCGGGTTCCTACGAGCAGTACTTC,CASRRLAGSYEQYF
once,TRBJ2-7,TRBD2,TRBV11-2,TGTGCCAGCAGGAACACCGGGACTAGCGGCGAGCAGTACTTC,CASRNTGTSGEQYF
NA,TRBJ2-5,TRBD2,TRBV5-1,TGCGCCAGCAGCTTGGATCGCGGGGGGGTCGGGGAGACCCAGTACTTC,CASSLDRGGVGETQYF
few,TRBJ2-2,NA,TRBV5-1,TGCGCCAGCAGCTTGGGGGCAGGGACGAACACCGGGGAGCTGTTTTTT,CASSLGAGTNTGELFF
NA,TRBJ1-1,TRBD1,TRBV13,TGTGCCAGCAGCTCTGCCGGGACAGGGTCCACTGAAGCTTTCTTT,CASSSAGTGSTEAFF
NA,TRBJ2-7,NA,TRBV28,TGTGCCAGCAGTTTACGGCGGTACGAGCAGTACTTC,CASSLRRYEQYF
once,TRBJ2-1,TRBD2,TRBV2,TGTGCCAGCAGTGGATCAAGCGGGGGTCTCAATGAGCAGTTCTTC,CASSGSSGGLNEQFF
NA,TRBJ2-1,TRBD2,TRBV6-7,TGTGCCAGCAGTTACCCTGCTCCGGGACTAGGACTGACGCAGTTCTTC,CASSYPAPGLGLTQFF
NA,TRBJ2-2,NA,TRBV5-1,TGCGCCAGCATCTGGGGGGGCTCAATTAACACCGGGGAGCTGTTTTTT,CASIWGGSINTGELFF
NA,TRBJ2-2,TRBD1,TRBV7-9,TGTGCCAGCAGCTTGGCCGGGACAGAGGTGACCGGGGAGCTGTTTTTT,CASSLAGTEVTGELFF
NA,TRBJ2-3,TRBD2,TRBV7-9,TGTGCCAGCAGCTTAGTCGGGGGGAGGGATACGCAGTATTTT,CASSLVGGRDTQYF
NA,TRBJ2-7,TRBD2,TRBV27,TGTGCCAGCCTTGGGTATGCTAGCGGGATCAACGAGCAGTACTTC,CASLGYASGINEQYF
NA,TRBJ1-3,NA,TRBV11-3,TGTGCCAGCAGCTCCGGTGGAGGCAGCCACTCTGGAAACACCATATATTTT,CASSSGGGSHSGNTIYF
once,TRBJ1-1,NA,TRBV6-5,TGTGCCAGCAGCTCTCGGGGTTGGGCTTTCTTT,CASSSRGWAFF
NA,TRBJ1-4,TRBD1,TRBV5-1,TGCGCCAGCAGCCCACAGGGGGCTGGGGAAAAACTGTTTTTT,CASSPQGAGEKLFF
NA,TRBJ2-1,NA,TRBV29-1,TGCAGCGTTGGGCGGGTCGGACTAAGCTCCTACAATGAGCAGTTCTTC,CSVGRVGLSSYNEQFF
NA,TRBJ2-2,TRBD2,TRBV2,TGTGCCAGCAGTGAAAGGGAGGGCACCGGGGAGCTGTTTTTT,CASSEREGTGELFF
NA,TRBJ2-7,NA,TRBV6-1,TGTGCCAGCAGCCCTCTTAGGGGTGGATCCTACGAGCAGTACTTC,CASSPLRGGSYEQYF
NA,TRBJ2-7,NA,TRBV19,TGTGCCAGTAGCAGGGGAGCCTCCTCCTACGAGCAGTACTTC,CASSRGASSYEQYF
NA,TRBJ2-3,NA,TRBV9,TGTGCCAGCAGCCCCCACGGTGATAGCGGAAGCACAGATACGCAGTATTTT,CASSPHGDSGSTDTQYF
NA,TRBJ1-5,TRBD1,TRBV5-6,TGTGCCAGCAGCTTGGTGGGACAGGGTATGAATCAGCCCCAGCATTTT,CASSLVGQGMNQPQHF
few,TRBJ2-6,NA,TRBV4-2,TGTGCCAGCAGCCAGGACGGACAGTCTGGGGCCAACGTCCTGACTTTC,CASSQDGQSGANVLTF
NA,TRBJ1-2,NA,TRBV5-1,TGCGCCAGCAGCGAACCCACCCAGGGGACCTATGGCTACACCTTC,CASSEPTQGTYGYTF
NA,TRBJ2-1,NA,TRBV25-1,TGTGCCAGCAGCGGACTTCCACAAACCCCCTACAATGAGCAGTTCTTC,CASSGLPQTPYNEQFF
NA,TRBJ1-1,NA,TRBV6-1,TGTGCCAGCAGTGATTCGGGAAGCGTATTGGGCCTTGAAGCTTTCTTT,CASSDSGSVLGLEAFF
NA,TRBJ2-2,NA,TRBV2,TGTGCCAGCATCTTGGACGGGGAGAACACCGGGGAGCTGTTTTTT,CASILDGENTGELFF
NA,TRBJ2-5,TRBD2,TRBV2,TGTGCCAGCCGGACTAGCGGGGGCCGGGAGACCCAGTACTTC,CASRTSGGRETQYF